This is a list of T cell receptor beta chains from one sample in a study of neoadjuvant anti-PD-1 for oral cavity cancer. Profiling relied on immunoSEQ multiplex PCR, and the TCRdb table lists in-frame clones only, not all of them. The sample holds about 79,000 clones, around four fifths seen once. This sample comprised PBMCs, obtained before nivolumab (anti-PD-1) treatment. All receptors come from a person between 40 and 80 years old with oral cavity squamous cell carcinoma. Each CDR3 is given with its conserved first and last residue. D genes are given only for firm matches. Expanded clones are given a class, and other clones once, few, many or no size at all.

clone_size	v_call	d_call	j_call	cdr3_length	cdr3_nt	cdr3_aa
-	TRBV19	-	TRBJ1-4	15	TGTGCCAGTAGTATGGGAGGGGCATCCAATGAAAAACTGTTTTTT	CASSMGGASNEKLFF
-	TRBV5-1	TRBD1	TRBJ1-3	14	TGCGCCAGCAGCCAGACAGGGGCTGGAAACACCATATATTTT	CASSQTGAGNTIYF
-	TRBV5-6	-	TRBJ2-2	13	TGTGCCAGCAGACTGACAGGAGCCGGGGAGCTGTTTTTT	CASRLTGAGELFF
-	TRBV13	-	TRBJ2-3	14	TGTGCCAGCAGCCTAGGGGTTCCGGCAGATACGCAGTATTTT	CASSLGVPADTQYF
-	TRBV19	TRBD1	TRBJ2-3	14	TGTGCCAGTAGTATACAGGGGGCGACAGATACGCAGTATTTT	CASSIQGATDTQYF
-	TRBV2	-	TRBJ1-1	16	TGTGCCAGCAGTGAATCCTATGATTTACGGAACACTGAAGCTTTCTTT	CASSESYDLRNTEAFF
-	TRBV10-3	TRBD2	TRBJ2-1	13	TGTGCCATCGGGCGGGAGGGATACAATGAGCAGTTCTTC	CAIGREGYNEQFF
-	TRBV27	TRBD1	TRBJ2-7	17	TGTGCCAGCAGGGCTCCTCGAGGGACAGGGAAAATTTACGAGCAGTACTTC	CASRAPRGTGKIYEQYF
-	TRBV19	TRBD1	TRBJ1-2	13	TGTGCCAGTATGCCAATCGACAGGGGTGGCTACACCTTC	CASMPIDRGGYTF
once	TRBV7-9	-	TRBJ1-1	13	TGTGCCAGCAGCTTAGCGCAGGCGGATGAAGCTTTCTTT	CASSLAQADEAFF
-	TRBV5-1	TRBD1	TRBJ2-7	14	TGCGCCAGCAGCCTACAGGGGGACCCCTACGAGCAGTACTTC	CASSLQGDPYEQYF
-	TRBV6-5	-	TRBJ2-3	12	TGTGCCAGCAGACCCACTCTGGATACGCAGTATTTT	CASRPTLDTQYF
-	TRBV5-4	-	TRBJ1-1	14	TGTGCCAGCAGCCTTGGGTTGGGGGACACTGAAGCTTTCTTT	CASSLGLGDTEAFF
once	TRBV29-1	-	TRBJ1-5	13	TGCAGCGTTACCGGGGGCCTCAATCAGCCCCAGCATTTT	CSVTGGLNQPQHF
-	TRBV5-4	-	TRBJ2-1	14	TGTGCCAGCAGCTTCAGTAATCGTCAAAATGAGCAGTTCTTC	CASSFSNRQNEQFF
-	TRBV5-6	TRBD1	TRBJ2-7	15	TGTGCCAGCAGCCAGCCCGGGACAGGGCGAAGTGAGCAGTACTTC	CASSQPGTGRSEQYF
-	TRBV30	-	TRBJ1-1	13	TGTGCCTGGACCGTGGGAGGGAACACTGAAGCTTTCTTT	CAWTVGGNTEAFF
once	TRBV7-9	-	TRBJ2-7	16	TGTGCCAGCACCGTGGGGGCGGCTTTAATAGACTACGAGCAGTACTTC	CASTVGAALIDYEQYF
-	TRBV11-2	TRBD1	TRBJ2-4	16	TGTGCCAGCAGAACTGACAGGGGAATAGCCAAAAACATTCAGTACTTC	CASRTDRGIAKNIQYF
-	TRBV2	-	TRBJ1-2	14	TGTGCCAGCAGTGAAGGATTGGGAGCCTATGGCTACACCTTC	CASSEGLGAYGYTF
-	TRBV5-6	-	TRBJ2-7	14	TGTGCCAGCAGCTTGATGGGGGCAATTTACGAGCAGTACTTC	CASSLMGAIYEQYF
-	TRBV28	-	TRBJ2-7	12	TGTGCCAGCAGTTTCCTTTCCTACGAGCAGTACTTC	CASSFLSYEQYF
-	TRBV27	TRBD1	TRBJ2-1	14	TGTGCCAGCAGTTACGGGACAGGAGTCGGTGAGCAGTTCTTC	CASSYGTGVGEQFF
-	TRBV9	TRBD2	TRBJ2-2	16	TGTGCCAGCAGCCCAATAGCGGGATGGGACACCGGGGAGCTGTTTTTT	CASSPIAGWDTGELFF
-	TRBV2	-	TRBJ1-2	11	TGTGCCAGCACCTCTAACTATGGCTACACCTTC	CASTSNYGYTF
-	TRBV5-5	TRBD2	TRBJ2-3	14	TGTGCCAGCAGCCTTGGGACTATCACAGATACGCAGTATTTT	CASSLGTITDTQYF
-	TRBV30	-	TRBJ1-1	14	TGTGCCTGGGGGGTTACTAGTCGGTACACTGAAGCTTTCTTT	CAWGVTSRYTEAFF
-	TRBV15	TRBD1	TRBJ2-7	15	TGTGCCACCAGCGTCGGACAGGGGGCCCCCTACGAGCAGTACTTC	CATSVGQGAPYEQYF
-	TRBV2	-	TRBJ2-1	15	TGTGCCAGCAGGGAAAGGGTATTGACCGACAATGAGCAGTTCTTC	CASRERVLTDNEQFF
-	TRBV30	-	TRBJ2-7	12	TGTGCCTGGAGTGGGGTTTCAATCAAGCAGTACTTC	CAWSGVSIKQYF
-	TRBV30	-	TRBJ1-2	12	TGTGCCTGGATTCCAGTCGCCTATGGCTACACCTTC	CAWIPVAYGYTF
once	TRBV19	-	TRBJ2-2	16	TGTGCCAGTAGCCCCCTCGCACACGGGCCCACCGGGGAGCTGTTTTTT	CASSPLAHGPTGELFF
-	TRBV29-1	-	TRBJ2-7	13	TGCAGCGTTGAAGGGCAGGGAGGCCACGAGCAGTACTTC	CSVEGQGGHEQYF
-	TRBV6-6	-	TRBJ2-5	14	TGTGCCAGCAGCCGCGGGGACCCCAGCGAGACCCAGTACTTC	CASSRGDPSETQYF
-	TRBV5-1	-	TRBJ2-3	14	TGCGCCAGCAGCTCCACCGACTTCACAGATACGCAGTATTTT	CASSSTDFTDTQYF
-	TRBV28	TRBD1	TRBJ2-7	14	TGTGCCAGCAGTCCGGGACAGCCACCCTACGAGCAGTACTTC	CASSPGQPPYEQYF
-	TRBV28	-	TRBJ2-7	15	TGTGCCAGCAGTTTATCCCATAGCTCGTCCTACGAGCAGTACTTC	CASSLSHSSSYEQYF
-	TRBV11-3	-	TRBJ2-3	14	TGTGCCAGCAGCCTGACCAGAAGCACAGATACGCAGTATTTT	CASSLTRSTDTQYF
-	TRBV27	TRBD2	TRBJ2-7	13	TGTGCCAGCAGCCCAGCGGGAGCCGGCGAGCAGTACTTC	CASSPAGAGEQYF
-	TRBV2	-	TRBJ1-4	16	TGTGCCAGCAGTGTTTACAGGGCCCCAACTAATGAAAAACTGTTTTTT	CASSVYRAPTNEKLFF
-	TRBV19	-	TRBJ2-5	13	TGTGCCAGTAGGCGGGGTCTAGAGGAGACCCAGTACTTC	CASRRGLEETQYF
-	TRBV5-6	-	TRBJ2-3	13	TGTGCCAGCAGCTGGGGGACGGCAGATACGCAGTATTTT	CASSWGTADTQYF